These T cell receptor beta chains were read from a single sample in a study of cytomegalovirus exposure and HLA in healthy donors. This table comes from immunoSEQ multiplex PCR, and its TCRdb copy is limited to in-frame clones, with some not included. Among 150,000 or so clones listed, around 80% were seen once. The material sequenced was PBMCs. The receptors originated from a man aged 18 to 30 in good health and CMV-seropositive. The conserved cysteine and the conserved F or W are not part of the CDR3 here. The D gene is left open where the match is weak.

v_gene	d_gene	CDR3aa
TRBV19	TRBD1	ASSPWTGAYNEQF
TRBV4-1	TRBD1	ASSPDRTLNTEAF
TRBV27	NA	ASRKTGSNGYT
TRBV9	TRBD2	ASSFGSGVLDTQY
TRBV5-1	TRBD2	ASSLGRGLAEETQY
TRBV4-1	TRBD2	ASSQEGGGAYNEQF
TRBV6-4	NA	ASQGGKPYEQY
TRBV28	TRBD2	ASRLAGGGNEQF
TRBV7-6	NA	ASNSGRTEAF
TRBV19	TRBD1	ASSARQGHSSYNEQF
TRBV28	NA	ASSLLRGRGGYT
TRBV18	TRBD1	ASSPGTGLEPQH
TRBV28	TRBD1	ASSLGQGEYEQY
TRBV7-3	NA	ASSLQGDEQF
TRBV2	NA	ASSPLQGFGEAF
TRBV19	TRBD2	ASSTTSGEYQETQY
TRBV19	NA	ASSKQPVDGYT
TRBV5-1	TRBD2	ASSGTSGGRTDTQY
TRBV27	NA	ASKKEQGFSYEQY
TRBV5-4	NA	ASSRGEDTEAF
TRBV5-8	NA	ASSLSGLGPQH
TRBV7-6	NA	ASSLGGAEAEKLF
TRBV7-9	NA	ASSFDTGELF
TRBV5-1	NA	ASSLGLLRVRYNEQF